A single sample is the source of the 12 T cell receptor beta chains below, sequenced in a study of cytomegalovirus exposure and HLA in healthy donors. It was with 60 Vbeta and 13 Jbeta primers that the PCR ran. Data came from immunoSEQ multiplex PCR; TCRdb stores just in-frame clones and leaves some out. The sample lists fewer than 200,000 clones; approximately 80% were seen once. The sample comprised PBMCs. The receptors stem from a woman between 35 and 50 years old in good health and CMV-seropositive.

CDR3 residues: CASSARTDTQYF. In DNA, the CDR3 is TGTGCCAGCAGTGCCCGGACAGATACGCAGTATTTT. V is TRBV28 and J is TRBJ2-3; D remains ambiguous. The germline CDR1 and CDR2 sequences are MDHEN and SYDVKM. The V end was cut by 5 bases, the J end by 3 bases, with 6 bases between. The CDR3 contains 12 residues.

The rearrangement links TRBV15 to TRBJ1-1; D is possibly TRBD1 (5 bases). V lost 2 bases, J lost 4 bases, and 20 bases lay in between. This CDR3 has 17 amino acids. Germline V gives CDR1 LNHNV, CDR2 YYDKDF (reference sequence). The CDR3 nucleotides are TGTGCCACCAGCAGACAACCCTCAAGGCAGGGCGGCACTGAAGCTTTCTTT. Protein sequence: CATSRQPSRQGGTEAFF.

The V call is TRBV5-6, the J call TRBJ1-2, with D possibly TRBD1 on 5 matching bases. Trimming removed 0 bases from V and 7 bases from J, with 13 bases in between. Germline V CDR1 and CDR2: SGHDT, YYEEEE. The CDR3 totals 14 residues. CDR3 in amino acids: CASSLDAQGGGYTF. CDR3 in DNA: TGTGCCAGCAGCTTGGATGCCCAGGGTGGTGGCTACACCTTC.

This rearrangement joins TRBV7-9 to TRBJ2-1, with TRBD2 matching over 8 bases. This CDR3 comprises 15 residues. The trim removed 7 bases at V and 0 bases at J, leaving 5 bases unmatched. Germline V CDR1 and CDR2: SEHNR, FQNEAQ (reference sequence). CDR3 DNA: TGTGCCAGCATCCCCGGGACTAGCTCCTACAATGAGCAGTTCTTC. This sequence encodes CASIPGTSSYNEQFF.

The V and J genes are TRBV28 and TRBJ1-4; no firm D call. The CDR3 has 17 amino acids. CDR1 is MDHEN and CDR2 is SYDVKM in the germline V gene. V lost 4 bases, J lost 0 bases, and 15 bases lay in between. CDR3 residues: CASSSDIRPPTNEKLFF. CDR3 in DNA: TGTGCCAGCAGTTCTGACATAAGGCCCCCAACTAATGAAAAACTGTTTTTT.

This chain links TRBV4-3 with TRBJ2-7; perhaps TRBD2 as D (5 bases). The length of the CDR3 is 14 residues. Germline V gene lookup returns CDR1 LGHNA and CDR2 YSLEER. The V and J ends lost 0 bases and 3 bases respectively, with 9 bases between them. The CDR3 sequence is CASSQDYGNYEQYF. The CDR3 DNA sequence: TGCGCCAGCAGCCAAGATTACGGGAACTACGAGCAGTACTTC.

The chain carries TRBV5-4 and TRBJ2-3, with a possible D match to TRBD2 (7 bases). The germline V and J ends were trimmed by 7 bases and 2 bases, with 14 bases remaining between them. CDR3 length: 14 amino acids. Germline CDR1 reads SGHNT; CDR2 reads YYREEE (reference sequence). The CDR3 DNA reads TGTGCCAGCGGGGGGGGCAGGCCCACAGATACGCAGTATTTT. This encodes CASGGGRPTDTQYF.

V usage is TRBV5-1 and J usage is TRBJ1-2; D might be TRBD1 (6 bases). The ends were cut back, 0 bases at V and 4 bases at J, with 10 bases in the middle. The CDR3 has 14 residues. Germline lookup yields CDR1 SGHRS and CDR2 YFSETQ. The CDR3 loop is CASSLEGDTYGYTF. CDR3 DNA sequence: TGCGCCAGCAGCTTGGAGGGGGATACCTATGGCTACACCTTC.

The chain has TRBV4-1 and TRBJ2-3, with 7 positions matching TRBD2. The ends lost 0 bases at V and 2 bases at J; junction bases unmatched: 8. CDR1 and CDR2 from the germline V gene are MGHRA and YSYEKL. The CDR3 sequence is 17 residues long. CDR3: CASSQDKAGSATDTQYF. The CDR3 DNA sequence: TGCGCCAGCAGCCAAGATAAAGCGGGGAGCGCCACAGATACGCAGTATTTT.

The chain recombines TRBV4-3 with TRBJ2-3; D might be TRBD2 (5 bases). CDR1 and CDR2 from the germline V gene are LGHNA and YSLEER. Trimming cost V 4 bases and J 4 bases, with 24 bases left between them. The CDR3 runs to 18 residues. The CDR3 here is CASSRGAGRKSVSDTQYF. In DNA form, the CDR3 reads TGCGCCAGCAGCCGGGGAGCCGGGCGGAAAAGCGTCTCAGATACGCAGTATTTT.

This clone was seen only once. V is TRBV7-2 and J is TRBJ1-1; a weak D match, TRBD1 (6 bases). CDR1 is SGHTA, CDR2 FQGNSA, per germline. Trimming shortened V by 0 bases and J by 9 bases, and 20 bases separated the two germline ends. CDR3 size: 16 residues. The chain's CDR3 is CASSLAGAGARGKAFF. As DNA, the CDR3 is TGTGCCAGCAGCTTAGCGGGGGCGGGGGCGAGGGGCAAAGCTTTCTTT.

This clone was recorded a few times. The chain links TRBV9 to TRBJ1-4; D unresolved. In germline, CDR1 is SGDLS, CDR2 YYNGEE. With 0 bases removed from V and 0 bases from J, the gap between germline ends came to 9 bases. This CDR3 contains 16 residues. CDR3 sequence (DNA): TGTGCCAGCAGCGTAGGGGCACGGTCAACTAATGAAAAACTGTTTTTT. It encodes CASSVGARSTNEKLFF.